The 21 T cell receptor beta chains below come from one sample, sequenced in a study of Ad26.COV2.S vaccination and SARS-CoV-2 variants. This sample's treatment: about 20 received Ad26.COV2.S at low or high dose, single or two shots; 5 received placebo; per-sample allocation not given. Material that was analyzed had been drawn on day 63 after the first vaccine or placebo injection. The assay was immunoSEQ multiplex PCR, and TCRdb's table has in-frame clones only and misses some. The table lists roughly 500,000 clones, approximately 92% of them singletons. The sample in question was peripheral blood, obtained in a trial of Ad26.COV2.S vaccine versus placebo. Receptors were obtained from a person between 18 and 65 years old who received the Ad26.COV2.S COVID-19 vaccine or a placebo.

The rearrangement links TRBV15 to TRBJ1-5; D is unresolved. The V and J ends lost 2 bases and 0 bases respectively, with 5 bases between them. From germline, CDR1 is LNHNV and CDR2 YYDKDF (reference sequence). This CDR3 region has 14 residues. The CDR3 DNA is TGTGCCACCAGCAGACACGATAGCAATCAGCCCCAGCATTTT. This sequence encodes CATSRHDSNQPQHF.

The gene calls are TRBV6-6 and TRBJ2-2; D not resolved. V shed 2 bases and J shed 1 base, with 2 bases lying between them. This CDR3 comprises 13 residues. CDR1 MNHNY and CDR2 SVGAGI come from the germline V gene (reference sequence). The CDR3 loop is CASSYLNTGELFF. For the CDR3, the DNA is TGTGCCAGCAGTTACCTGAACACCGGGGAGCTGTTTTTT.

The chain recombines TRBV18 with TRBJ2-5; a possible D gene is TRBD2 (5 bases). The CDR3 is 15 residues long. The V and J ends lost 0 bases and 5 bases respectively, with 13 bases between them. Germline CDR1 KGHSH, CDR2 LQKENI. The CDR3 loop reads CASSPPAGGEETQYF. As DNA, the CDR3 is TGTGCCAGCTCACCACCGGCGGGTGGGGAGGAGACCCAGTACTTC.

This chain joins TRBV18 and TRBJ1-1, with D possibly matching TRBD1 (6 bases). The CDR3 consists of 13 residues. V lost 5 bases and J 6 bases, leaving 13 bases between the germline ends. Germline CDR1 is KGHSH and CDR2 is LQKENI. The CDR3 reads CASSGGGDAEAFF. DNA of the CDR3: TGTGCCAGCTCAGGGGGCGGGGACGCTGAAGCTTTCTTT.

The rearrangement links TRBV27 to TRBJ2-1; D call uncertain. From germline, CDR1 is MNHEY and CDR2 SMNVEV (reference sequence). Trimming removed 6 bases at V and 4 bases at J, with 13 bases between. This CDR3 contains 14 residues. CDR3 in amino acids: CASRPRADYNEQFF. CDR3 DNA sequence: TGTGCCAGCAGGCCGCGAGCAGATTACAATGAGCAGTTCTTC.

This rearrangement joins TRBV25-1 to TRBJ2-5; D uncertain. V was trimmed by 1 base and J by 4 bases, leaving 10 bases between them. This CDR3 region has 14 residues. From germline, CDR1 is MGHDK and CDR2 SYGVNS. Here the CDR3 reads CASSEFEQRETQYF. The CDR3 bases are TGTGCCAGCAGTGAATTTGAGCAGAGAGAGACCCAGTACTTC. Using reference TRBV25-1 and TRBJ2-5 for the parts outside the CDR3, the full variable domain is EADIYQTPRYLVIGTGKKITLECSQTMGHDKMYWYQQDPGMELHLIHYSYGVNSTEKGDLSSESTVSRIRTEHFPLTLESARPSHTSQYLCASSEFEQRETQYFGPGTRLLVL.

This clone has just a few counts. V gene TRBV15 combines with J gene TRBJ2-7, with D uncertain. Germline CDR1 LNHNV, CDR2 YYDKDF (reference sequence). V dropped 0 bases and J dropped 1 base, with 13 bases sitting between them. This CDR3 region has 16 residues. CDR3 DNA: TGTGCCACCAGCAGAGATCGTCCGGGTTTTTCCTACGAGCAGTACTTC. The encoded protein is CATSRDRPGFSYEQYF.

The chain combines TRBV2 with TRBJ1-5; D gene uncertain. The CDR3 extends over 15 amino acids. Trimming pared 5 bases from V and 1 base from J, leaving 12 bases between. Germline lookup yields CDR1 SNHLY and CDR2 FYNNEI. CDR3 sequence reads: CASSKRIESNQPQHF. CDR3 DNA: TGTGCCAGCAGTAAGAGGATTGAGAGCAATCAGCCCCAGCATTTT. Full variable domain (missing parts from reference TRBV2 and TRBJ1-5): EPEVTQTPSHQVTQMGQEVILRCVPISNHLYFYWYRQILGQKVEFLVSFYNNEISEKSEIFDDQFSVERPDGSNFTLKIRSTKLEDSAMYFCASSKRIESNQPQHFGDGTRLSIL.

CDR3 sequence (DNA): TGTGCCAGTAGTCGGTGGAACACTGAAGCTTTCTTT. The encoded protein is CASSRWNTEAFF. The chain combines TRBV19 with TRBJ1-1; D is uncertain. Trimming cost V 5 bases and J 1 base, with 5 bases left between them. This CDR3 region has 12 residues. Germline V gene data show CDR1 as LNHDA and CDR2 as SQIVND (reference sequence).

The chain couples TRBV2 to TRBJ1-5; the D gene is possibly TRBD1 (5 bases). V shed 7 bases and J shed 6 bases, with 13 bases lying between them. The CDR3 loop spans 13 amino acids. The germline gives CDR1 SNHLY, CDR2 FYNNEI. The CDR3 DNA is TGTGCCAGCATTCCAGGGCCCGGTCAGCCCCAGCATTTT. Translated, it gives CASIPGPGQPQHF.

This chain connects TRBV29-1 to TRBJ2-3; TRBD2 aligns across 8 bases. CDR1 and CDR2 from the germline V gene are SQVTM and ANQGSEA. With V trimmed by 2 bases and J by 6 bases, 7 bases remained unmatched. This CDR3 contains 14 residues. In nucleotides, the CDR3 is TGCAGCGTTGAACCGGGGGGGATCAGCGATACGCAGTATTTT. This encodes CSVEPGGISDTQYF.

The chain joins TRBV5-1 to TRBJ1-2; D remains ambiguous. Germline loops: CDR1 SGHRS, CDR2 YFSETQ. The V end lost 0 bases, the J end lost 7 bases, and 10 bases lay between the germline ends. The CDR3 runs to 13 residues. The CDR3 sequence is CASSLDPEGGYTF. As DNA, the CDR3 is TGCGCCAGCAGCTTGGACCCGGAGGGTGGCTACACCTTC.

The rearrangement uses TRBV6-6 and TRBJ2-1, with D unclear. With 5 bases removed from V and 0 bases from J, the gap between germline ends came to 17 bases. Germline CDR1 and CDR2: MNHNY and SVGAGI (reference sequence). This CDR3 has 17 residues. The CDR3 here is CASSRTSYYSSYNEQFF. The CDR3, as DNA: TGTGCCAGCAGTCGCACCTCCTATTATAGCTCCTACAATGAGCAGTTCTTC.

V gene TRBV18 combines with J gene TRBJ1-2; possible D gene TRBD1, 6 bases. There are 18 residues in the CDR3. Per the germline V gene, CDR1 is KGHSH and CDR2 is LQKENI. V lost 3 bases to trimming and J lost 3 bases, with 23 bases between them. The DNA of the CDR3 is TGTGCCAGCTCACCTCCCGGGATTTTGGGCCCAGGGGACTATGGCTACACCTTC. As protein: CASSPPGILGPGDYGYTF.

This clone was seen a few times. This chain joins TRBV27 and TRBJ1-4, with TRBD1 as a possible D gene (5 bases). The CDR3 runs to 15 residues. Germline V gives CDR1 MNHEY, CDR2 SMNVEV (reference sequence). Trimming pared 0 bases from V and 2 bases from J, leaving 7 bases between. The chain's CDR3 is CASSLSGHTNEKLFF. CDR3 nucleotide sequence: TGTGCCAGCAGTTTATCCGGACATACTAATGAAAAACTGTTTTTT.

The V call is TRBV4-3, the J call TRBJ2-3; D is unclear. The CDR3 is 14 amino acids. The V gene's germline CDR1 is LGHNA and CDR2 YSLEER. The V gene lost 4 bases and the J gene lost 3 bases, with 11 bases spanning the gap. Here the CDR3 reads CASSRLLGTDTQYF. For the CDR3, the DNA is TGCGCCAGCAGCCGCCTGCTGGGGACAGATACGCAGTATTTT.

J is TRBJ1-6 and V is TRBV10-3; D may be TRBD1 (5 bases). The CDR3 is made up of 12 amino acids. V dropped 2 bases and J dropped 14 bases, with 10 bases sitting between them. Looked up from germline, CDR1 is ENHRY and CDR2 is SYGVKD. CDR3 nucleotides: TGTGCCATCAGTGAGGGGGACTCTGCCCTCCACTTT. Translated, it gives CAISEGDSALHF.

The chain joins TRBV19 to TRBJ2-5; D unclear. The CDR3 runs to 13 residues. Germline V gives CDR1 LNHDA, CDR2 SQIVND (reference sequence). Trimming took off 5 bases at V and 5 bases at J, with 12 bases between the two ends. For the CDR3, the DNA is TGTGCCAGTAGTCCCGCAACTTGGGAGACCCAGTACTTC. This sequence encodes CASSPATWETQYF.

The chain recombines TRBV5-1 with TRBJ2-3, with 11 positions matching TRBD2. The germline V gene encodes CDR1 SGHRS and CDR2 YFSETQ. J lost 4 bases, V lost 3 bases, and 7 bases had no gene match. CDR3 length: 16 amino acids. The CDR3: CASSSLLAGVPDTQYF. The CDR3, as DNA: TGCGCCAGCAGCTCCTTACTAGCGGGGGTTCCAGATACGCAGTATTTT.

Worth noting for this clone: The same CDR3 arises from other DNA sequences in this sample as well. The genes are TRBV28 and TRBJ1-4; the D gene is possibly TRBD1 (5 bases). V was shortened by 3 bases and J by 0 bases, with 8 bases between the two germline ends. Germline V gives CDR1 MDHEN, CDR2 SYDVKM. This CDR3 is built from 15 residues. The CDR3: CASSFGGATNEKLFF. The CDR3 DNA reads as TGTGCCAGCAGTTTCGGGGGAGCAACTAATGAAAAACTGTTTTTT.

The gene calls are TRBV27 and TRBJ2-3, with D tentatively TRBD1 (6 bases). The CDR3 loop spans 17 amino acids. Trimming pared 2 bases from V and 0 bases from J, leaving 15 bases between. The V gene's germline CDR1 is MNHEY and CDR2 SMNVEV (reference sequence). CDR3 protein: CASSLAGTPPSTDTQYF. For the CDR3, the DNA is TGTGCCAGCAGTTTAGCTGGGACACCTCCTAGCACAGATACGCAGTATTTT.